The 5 T cell receptor beta chains below were found in one sample sequenced in a study of CD8+CD57+ T cells in acquired aplastic anemia. The template used for profiling TCR beta VDJ and CDR3 was genomic DNA. Each CDR3 protein is one row after TCRdb ran MiXCR on the reads. The sample shows 250,000 to 350,000 distinct CDR3 sequences, 45% to 65% of them seen only once. The patients chosen for sequencing had shown expansion of CD8+CD57+ cells (detected by flow cytometry). Sequenced sample: sorted CD4+, CD8+, or CD8+CD57+ T cells (not recorded which) from PBMCs. These receptor sequences come from a human donor with aplastic anemia.

The chain uses TRBV9 and TRBJ2-1; 8 bases fit TRBD2. The V segment lost 3 bases and the J segment 4 bases; nucleotides outside the gene matches: 6. CDR3 size: 15 residues. Germline V gene data show CDR1 as SGDLS and CDR2 as YYNGEE. CDR3 sequence (DNA): TGTGCCAGCAGCGAAGGGACTAGGAAATACAATGAGCAGTTCTTC. Amino acid sequence: CASSEGTRKYNEQFF.

In its sample, this clonotype was seen a few times. The V and J genes are TRBV7-9 and TRBJ2-7; 10 bases are a match to TRBD1. V shed 6 bases and J 2 bases; nucleotides not matched to a gene: 4. The CDR3 is 14 amino acids. Germline assignment: CDR1 SEHNR and CDR2 FQNEAQ (reference sequence). In DNA, the CDR3 is TGTGCCAGCAGGCGGACAGGGGGTCCCTACGAGCAGTACTTC. Its protein product is CASRRTGGPYEQYF. Combining the CDR3 with reference TRBV7-9 and TRBJ2-7 gives the whole variable domain DTGVSQNPRHKITKRGQNVTFRCDPISEHNRLYWYRQTLGQGPEFLTYFQNEAQLEKSRLLSDRFSAERPKGSFSTLEIQRTEQGDSAMYLCASRRTGGPYEQYFGPGTRLTVT.

This clonotype was found a few times. V gene TRBV19 combines with J gene TRBJ2-2; 7 bases match TRBD2. This CDR3 spans 16 amino acids. The germline V gene encodes CDR1 LNHDA and CDR2 SQIVND (reference sequence). Losses at the gene ends were 9 bases for V and 1 base for J; bases not matched to a gene: 11. The CDR3 nucleotides are TGTGCCAGCTCTACCAGCGGCGGGGGGAACACCGGGGAGCTGTTTTTT. Translated, it gives CASSTSGGGNTGELFF.

The J gene is TRBJ2-1, the V gene TRBV15; 13 bases map to TRBD2. The ends lost 3 bases at V and 9 bases at J; junction bases unmatched: 5. The length of the CDR3 is 15 residues. CDR1 and CDR2 (germline): LNHNV, YYDKDF (reference sequence). The DNA of the CDR3 is TGTGCCACCAGCAGCTTACTAGCGGGGGGGCCTGAGCAGTTCTTC. It translates to CATSSLLAGGPEQFF.

This clonotype was seen at least ten times. J is TRBJ2-1 and V is TRBV6-5; D is unresolved. The CDR3 extends over 16 amino acids. From germline, CDR1 is MNHEY and CDR2 SVGAGI. V lost 2 bases and J 2 bases, leaving 13 bases between the germline ends. The CDR3 sequence is CASSYRLSAPYNEQFF. In nucleotides, the CDR3 is TGTGCCAGCAGTTACCGCCTATCCGCCCCCTACAATGAGCAGTTCTTC.